A selection of T cell receptor beta chains follows, all from one sample in a study of shared T cell receptors in the human thymus. This table comes from immunoSEQ multiplex PCR, and its TCRdb copy is limited to in-frame clones, with some not included. The sample contains hundreds of thousands of clones, approximately 87% of which appear only once. This same sample was also taken into another study, of human thymus T cells.

The specimen was thymocytes. These receptors all come from a boy in the first two years of life with a congenital heart defect. Both conserved end residues are part of each CDR3. The D gene is left open where the match is weak. Only some rows state a clone size, as once, few, many or a class for expanded clones.

clone size	V gene	D gene	J gene	CDR3 DNA	CDR3 protein
.	TRBV19	TRBD2	TRBJ2-1	TGTGCCAGTAGTCCCCGGGGGGGCGGGGTCTACAATGAGCAGTTCTTC	CASSPRGGGVYNEQFF
.	TRBV7-9	.	TRBJ2-2	TGTGCCAGCAGCCTAGTAAGTAGTCCGGACACCGGGGAGCTGTTTTTT	CASSLVSSPDTGELFF
few	TRBV14	TRBD2	TRBJ2-7	TGTGCCAGCAGCCGCTTGACTAGCGGGAGGTACGGCGAGCAGTACTTC	CASSRLTSGRYGEQYF
few	TRBV19	.	TRBJ2-2	TGTGCCAGTAGTATAGAGTGTAGGGACACGAAAGCGAACACCGGGGAGCTGTTTTTT	CASSIECRDTKANTGELFF
.	TRBV7-2	TRBD2	TRBJ2-7	TGTGCCAGCAGCTTAGCCGCGAGGGCGGGAGATCGTTACGAGCAGTACTTC	CASSLAARAGDRYEQYF
.	TRBV2	TRBD2	TRBJ2-5	TGTGCCAGCAGTTCCGGGACTAGCGATACTCAAGAGACCCAGTACTTC	CASSSGTSDTQETQYF
once	TRBV4-1	.	TRBJ1-1	TGCGCCAGCAGCCTGCGGGAGAAAGGCGGAGGGGCGAACACTGAAGCTTTCTTT	CASSLREKGGGANTEAFF
.	TRBV27	TRBD2	TRBJ2-2	TGTGCCAGCAGTTCAGGACTAGCGGCCGGGGAGCTGTTTTTT	CASSSGLAAGELFF
.	TRBV5-1	TRBD1	TRBJ2-5	TGCGCCAGCAGACCGAAAGGGGGCGAAGAGACCCAGTACTTC	CASRPKGGEETQYF
.	TRBV29-1	.	TRBJ2-3	TGCAGCATCCCCTTCGGGGATACGCAGTATTTT	CSIPFGDTQYF
.	TRBV5-1	TRBD2	TRBJ2-1	TGCGCCAGCAGCTTGGGGGGACCTAGCGGGATAAATAATCGCTACAATGAGCAGTTCTTC	CASSLGGPSGINNRYNEQFF
once	TRBV4-2	.	TRBJ2-7	TGTGCCAGCAGCAACGGACTACCCTACGAGCAGTACTTC	CASSNGLPYEQYF
.	TRBV28	.	TRBJ1-2	TGTGCCAGCAGCTACCAATCCAGGGCGATAACAGGGTTGCGATATGGCTACACCTTC	CASSYQSRAITGLRYGYTF
.	TRBV7-9	TRBD1	TRBJ2-1	TGTGCCAGCAGCTTACCCGAGGACAGGGGTGGCAATGAGCAGTTCTTC	CASSLPEDRGGNEQFF
.	TRBV12-5	TRBD1	TRBJ2-7	TGTGCTAGTGGTTCGTCTCCGGGACAGGGGGCCTACGAGCAGTACTTC	CASGSSPGQGAYEQYF
.	TRBV12-5	TRBD2	TRBJ2-1	TGTGCTAGTGGTTTGGTTTCCCGAGTGGGGGGGAAGTGGGTTGAGCAGTTCTTC	CASGLVSRVGGKWVEQFF
.	TRBV5-1	.	TRBJ1-5	TGCGCCAGCACCCCCTTCGGTCAGCCCCAGCATTTT	CASTPFGQPQHF
.	TRBV27	.	TRBJ2-4	TGTGCCAGCTGGGGGGGGCGGCCAAAAAACATTCAGTACTTC	CASWGGRPKNIQYF
.	TRBV7-9	TRBD2	TRBJ2-7	TGTGCCAGCAGCCACTACGGACTAGCGGGAGTAAACGAGCAGTACTTC	CASSHYGLAGVNEQYF
.	TRBV6-5	.	TRBJ2-7	TGTGCCAGCACCCCGGACCTCACAGGGATCTACGAGCAGTACTTC	CASTPDLTGIYEQYF
.	TRBV19	TRBD1	TRBJ1-2	TGTGCCAGTAGTGTCTTGGGACAGGTTGGGGACTATGGCTACACCTTC	CASSVLGQVGDYGYTF
.	TRBV4-1	.	TRBJ2-7	TGCGCCAGCAGCCAAGATCTGGCGGTGAAGCGGGCCTCCTACGAGCAGTACTTC	CASSQDLAVKRASYEQYF
.	TRBV7-6	.	TRBJ2-3	TGTGCCAGCAGCCCACAGGGTGGTAGCGGCACAGATACGCAGTATTTT	CASSPQGGSGTDTQYF
.	TRBV14	TRBD2	TRBJ2-7	TGTGCCAGCAGCCCGGGACTAGCGGCCTACGAGCAGTACTTC	CASSPGLAAYEQYF
few	TRBV18	TRBD1	TRBJ2-5	TGTGCCAGCTCACCTTGGACAGGTTCGGAAGAGACCCAGTACTTC	CASSPWTGSEETQYF
.	TRBV27	.	TRBJ2-7	TGTGCCAGCCGGGACACCTTCTACGAGCAGTACTTC	CASRDTFYEQYF
.	TRBV27	.	TRBJ2-7	TGTGCCAGCAGTCGGGGAGCTTACTACGAGCAGTACTTC	CASSRGAYYEQYF
few	TRBV10-2	TRBD2	TRBJ2-7	TGCGCCAGCACGATCGGGAGGGTCTACGAGCAGTACTTC	CASTIGRVYEQYF
.	TRBV27	TRBD2	TRBJ2-2	TGTGCCAGCAGTTTCCCTCCTGGACTAGCGGGAGGGGGAACACGGCCCGGGGAGCTGTTTTTT	CASSFPPGLAGGGTRPGELFF
.	TRBV21-1	.	TRBJ2-7	TGTGCCAGCAGCTCCGAAGGAGGGTCCCACGAGCAGTACTTC	CASSSEGGSHEQYF
.	TRBV5-1	TRBD2	TRBJ2-7	TGCGCCAGCAGCTTGGGGCTAGCGGGTGATTCCTACGAGCAGTACTTC	CASSLGLAGDSYEQYF
.	TRBV9	.	TRBJ2-1	TGTGCCAGCAGCGTAGAAGGAGGAAGGACTACTTACAATGAGCAGTTCTTC	CASSVEGGRTTYNEQFF
.	TRBV7-3	TRBD1	TRBJ2-7	TGTGCCAGCAGCCCCAATCGGACAGGGTACCCCTACGAGCAGTACTTC	CASSPNRTGYPYEQYF
.	TRBV2	TRBD2	TRBJ2-3	TGTGCCAGCAGTGCGCTCGGTAGCGGGAGGGCCACAGATACGCAGTATTTT	CASSALGSGRATDTQYF
once	TRBV11-2	TRBD2	TRBJ2-3	TGTGCCAGCAGCCTGGACCGGGAGCGGGAAAGGACAGATACGCAGTATTTT	CASSLDRERERTDTQYF
few	TRBV5-4	TRBD1	TRBJ2-7	TGTGCCAGCAGTCCGAGCGACAGGGGACCTCACGAGCAGTACTTC	CASSPSDRGPHEQYF
.	TRBV27	TRBD2	TRBJ2-1	TGTGCCAGCTCGGCGTGGGCTAGCGGGAATAATGAGCAGTTCTTC	CASSAWASGNNEQFF
once	TRBV7-9	.	TRBJ2-3	TGTGCCAGCAGTCCCCGAGACTTCCAGGATACGCAGTATTTT	CASSPRDFQDTQYF
.	TRBV7-3	.	TRBJ2-7	TGTGCCAGCAGCTTAGAGCCGACCGTACCCAACTACGAGCAGTACTTC	CASSLEPTVPNYEQYF
.	TRBV11-2	.	TRBJ2-7	TGTGCCAGCAGCTTAGTTCCCCCCCCGCGGAGGAGGGTGAGGGAGCAGTACTTC	CASSLVPPPRRRVREQYF
.	TRBV30	.	TRBJ2-5	TGTGCCTGGAGTGTACTAGAGACCCAGTACTTC	CAWSVLETQYF
.	TRBV7-9	.	TRBJ1-1	TGTGCCAGCAGCTTAGCGGGGGGGAGGATGGATGAAGCTTTCTTT	CASSLAGGRMDEAFF
.	TRBV7-6	TRBD2	TRBJ2-3	TGTGCCAGCAGCCCCCAACTAGCGGGAGTGGAGATCGGGACAGATACGCAGTATTTT	CASSPQLAGVEIGTDTQYF
.	TRBV20-1	TRBD1	TRBJ2-1	TGCGGGGACAGTCTATACAATGAGCAGTTCTTC	CGDSLYNEQFF
.	TRBV6-5	.	TRBJ2-1	TGTGCCAGCAGTTACTCGCGTAGCTACAATGAGCAGTTCTTC	CASSYSRSYNEQFF
.	TRBV5-4	TRBD2	TRBJ2-3	TGTGCCAGCAGCTTGGCCGGGACTAGTTTGTTCGCAGATACGCAGTATTTT	CASSLAGTSLFADTQYF
.	TRBV7-6	TRBD1	TRBJ1-1	TGTGCCAGCAGCTTAGAGCCCGGACAGGGCCTGAACACTGAAGCTTTCTTT	CASSLEPGQGLNTEAFF
.	TRBV2	.	TRBJ2-5	TGTGCCAGCAGTGAAGCCCTTACTGGAGGGCAAGAGACCCAGTACTTC	CASSEALTGGQETQYF
.	TRBV29-1	.	TRBJ1-1	TGCAGCGTTGAACGGGGAATTGAAGCTTTCTTT	CSVERGIEAFF
.	TRBV9	TRBD2	TRBJ2-3	TGTGCCAGCGTCCGGGCGAGCGGGGGGGGCACAGATACGCAGTATTTT	CASVRASGGGTDTQYF
.	TRBV30	TRBD2	TRBJ2-1	TGTGCCTGGAGTGAGGCTAGCGGGGCGTACAATGAGCAGTTCTTC	CAWSEASGAYNEQFF
.	TRBV7-9	TRBD1	TRBJ2-5	TGTGCCAGCAGCTTCCGGGACAGGACCCATGAGACCCAGTACTTC	CASSFRDRTHETQYF
.	TRBV4-2	TRBD1	TRBJ2-7	TGTGCCAGCAGCCCAGGCCCCCCCGGACAGGGACCCTCCTACGAGCAGTACTTC	CASSPGPPGQGPSYEQYF
once	TRBV30	TRBD2	TRBJ2-7	TGTGCCTGGAGTCCAGTTTTACGGGAGGACTACGAGCAGTACTTC	CAWSPVLREDYEQYF
once	TRBV30	TRBD1	TRBJ2-7	TGTGCCTGGAGTCTGCCCGGGACAGGGGATTACGAGCAGTACTTC	CAWSLPGTGDYEQYF